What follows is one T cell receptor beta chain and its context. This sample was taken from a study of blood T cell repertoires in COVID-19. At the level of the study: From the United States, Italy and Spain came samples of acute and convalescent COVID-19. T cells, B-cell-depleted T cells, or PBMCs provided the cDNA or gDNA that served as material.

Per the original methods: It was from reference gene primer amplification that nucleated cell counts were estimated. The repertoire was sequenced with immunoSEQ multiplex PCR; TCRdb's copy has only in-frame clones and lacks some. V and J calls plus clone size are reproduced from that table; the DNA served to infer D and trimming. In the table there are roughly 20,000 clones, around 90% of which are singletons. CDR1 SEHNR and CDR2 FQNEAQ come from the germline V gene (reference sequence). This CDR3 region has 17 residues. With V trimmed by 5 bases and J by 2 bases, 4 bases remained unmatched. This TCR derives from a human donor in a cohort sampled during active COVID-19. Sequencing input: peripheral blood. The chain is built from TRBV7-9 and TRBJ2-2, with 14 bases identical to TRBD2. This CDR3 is CASSPGTSGSNTGELFF. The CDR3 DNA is TGTGCCAGCAGCCCTGGGACTAGCGGGAGTAACACCGGGGAGCTGTTTTTT.